Each of the 20 T cell receptor beta chains below was sequenced from the same sample in a study of cytomegalovirus exposure and HLA in healthy donors. The data were produced by immunoSEQ multiplex PCR, yet TCRdb's version contains in-frame clones alone and is incomplete. The table records some 56,000 clones, 90% to 95% of them present only once. Sequenced: PBMCs. The receptors derive from a man between 18 and 29 years old in good health and CMV-seronegative.

The chain is built from TRBV5-4 and TRBJ2-5; 14 nucleotides align to TRBD2. Germline lookup yields CDR1 SGHNT and CDR2 YYREEE (reference sequence). The CDR3 runs to 16 residues. Trimming at V came to 0 bases and at J to 4 bases, leaving 2 bases not matched to a gene. CDR3 in DNA: TGTGCCAGCAGCTTGGAGGGACTAGCGGGAGTAGAGACCCAGTACTTC. It specifies CASSLEGLAGVETQYF.

This clone is a singleton in its sample. The CDR3 is CASSWRRETQYF. The CDR3 bases are TGTGCCAGCAGTTGGAGGCGGGAGACCCAGTACTTC. The rearrangement joins TRBV5-4 to TRBJ2-5; TRBD2 is a possible D gene (5 bases). Germline V lookup: CDR1 SGHNT, CDR2 YYREEE (reference sequence). This CDR3 is 12 amino acids long. With 5 bases removed from V and 5 bases from J, the gap between germline ends came to 10 bases.

The chain joins TRBV10-3 to TRBJ1-1; D is possibly TRBD1 (6 bases). V lost 2 bases, J lost 8 bases, and 9 bases lay in between. The CDR3 extends over 12 amino acids. The germline gives CDR1 ENHRY, CDR2 SYGVKD. CDR3 protein: CAISEGRGEAFF. As DNA, the CDR3 is TGTGCCATCAGTGAGGGTAGGGGGGAAGCTTTCTTT.

The V and J genes are TRBV7-8 and TRBJ2-7; unclear D gene. Germline values: CDR1 SGHVS, CDR2 FQNEAQ. There are 12 residues in the CDR3. V was trimmed by 2 bases and J by 6 bases, leaving 8 bases between them. DNA for the CDR3: TGTGCCAGCAGCTTAAGAGGTCTCGAGCAGTACTTC. This gives the protein CASSLRGLEQYF.

The genes are TRBV6-5 and TRBJ2-7; tentative D call: TRBD2 (5 bases). Germline V CDR1 and CDR2: MNHEY, SVGAGI. The CDR3 contains 15 residues. Trimming stripped 2 bases from V and 3 bases from J, with 14 bases between. The chain's CDR3 is CASSYRGSADYEQYF. CDR3 bases: TGTGCCAGCAGTTACCGTGGGTCAGCGGACTACGAGCAGTACTTC.

The chain recombines TRBV2 with TRBJ1-1; 9 bases agree with TRBD1. The CDR3 extends over 14 amino acids. Losses at the gene ends were 6 bases for V and 6 bases for J; bases not matched to a gene: 8. The germline CDR1 and CDR2 sequences are SNHLY and FYNNEI. CDR3 protein: CASRMDRGFAEAFF. The CDR3 region has the DNA TGTGCCAGCAGGATGGACAGGGGATTTGCTGAAGCTTTCTTT.

This sequence joins TRBV5-4 and TRBJ2-5; a weak D match, TRBD2 (5 bases). The V end was cut by 5 bases, the J end by 1 base, with 15 bases between. The CDR3 is made up of 15 amino acids. Germline V CDR1 and CDR2: SGHNT, YYREEE (reference sequence). Here the CDR3 reads CASSLGRGPQETQYF. The DNA of the CDR3 is TGTGCCAGCAGTCTCGGCCGAGGGCCCCAAGAGACCCAGTACTTC.

The V and J genes are TRBV6-1 and TRBJ2-6; 7 bases agree with TRBD2. J gave up 5 bases and V 3 bases, and 7 bases lay outside the gene matches. In germline, CDR1 is MNHNS, CDR2 SASEGT. This CDR3 has 16 residues. The CDR3 loop is CASSELAAPRANVLTF. The CDR3 DNA sequence: TGTGCCAGCAGTGAGCTAGCGGCCCCCCGGGCCAACGTCCTGACTTTC.

The chain uses TRBV5-1 and TRBJ2-7; D ambiguous. The CDR3 consists of 13 residues. Germline V CDR1 and CDR2: SGHRS, YFSETQ. V gave up 3 bases and J gave up 5 bases, with 12 bases separating them. CDR3 sequence reads: CASSSAVRDEQYF. In DNA, the CDR3 is TGCGCCAGCAGCTCCGCGGTTCGAGACGAGCAGTACTTC.

The rearrangement joins TRBV27 to TRBJ1-2; D uncertain. Trimming removed 6 bases from V and 2 bases from J, with 4 bases in between. The length of the CDR3 is 11 residues. Germline CDR1 and CDR2: MNHEY and SMNVEV (reference sequence). The CDR3 bases are TGTGCCAGCAGCGGGAACTATGGCTACACCTTC. This codes for CASSGNYGYTF.

In this sample, this clone turned up a few times. The V call is TRBV2, the J call TRBJ2-7, with TRBD1 identical over 8 bases. The germline CDR1 and CDR2 sequences are SNHLY and FYNNEI. The CDR3 is made up of 13 amino acids. Trimming cost V 6 bases and J 4 bases; bases outside gene matches: 5. In nucleotides, the CDR3 is TGTGCCAGCAGCCGGGACAGGTCGTACGAGCAGTACTTC. This codes for CASSRDRSYEQYF.

This clone has more than one count but fewer than ten. One end of the junction does not line up with germline, which may come from a read error. As DNA, the CDR3 is TGTGCTAGCAGCTTAGCGGGCAGATACGGACACTTGTCGGACGAGCAGTACTTC. Protein product: CASSLAGRYGHLSDEQYF. The chain joins TRBV7-7 to TRBJ2-7; the match to TRBD2 covers 7 bases. The CDR3 is made up of 18 amino acids. CDR1 SSHAT and CDR2 FNYEAQ come from the germline V gene (reference sequence).

This chain connects TRBV15 to TRBJ2-1; 12 positions match TRBD2. Unmatched junction bases numbered 2, after V lost 3 bases and J lost 5 bases. The CDR3 length is 15 residues. Germline CDR1 is LNHNV and CDR2 is YYDKDF (reference sequence). The DNA of the CDR3 is TGTGCCACCAGCAGGGCTAGCGGGAGGGACAATGAGCAGTTCTTC. Translation: CATSRASGRDNEQFF.

This clone was seen repeatedly, ten times or more. This rearrangement joins TRBV29-1 to TRBJ1-2, with 10 bases lining up with TRBD1. The germline gives CDR1 SQVTM, CDR2 ANQGSEA. Trimming removed 3 bases from V and 2 bases from J; junction bases left unmatched: 6. The CDR3 sequence is 15 residues long. CDR3 DNA: TGCAGCGTTGAGGGACAGGGGCACCTCAACTATGGCTACACCTTC. Its translation is CSVEGQGHLNYGYTF.

The chain joins TRBV12-2 to TRBJ1-4; TRBD1 is taken as the D call from the table, unchecked against the DNA. TRBV12-2 is a pseudogene. CDR3 length equals 15 residues. The CDR3 reads CASRPAIAANEKLFF. CDR3 coding DNA: TGTGCAAGTCGCCCCGCCATTGCAGCTAATGAAAAACTGTTTTTT.

The chain links TRBV25-1 to TRBJ1-1; tentative D call: TRBD1 (5 bases). This CDR3 has 14 amino acids. V was clipped by 6 bases and J by 3 bases, with 14 bases between them. CDR1 and CDR2 (germline): MGHDK, SYGVNS. As DNA, the CDR3 is TGTGCCAGCAGGGGCACATGGGGCGACACTGAAGCTTTCTTT. Translated, it gives CASRGTWGDTEAFF.

The rearrangement uses TRBV2 and TRBJ2-5, with D perhaps TRBD1 (6 bases). There are 14 residues in the CDR3. CDR1 is SNHLY and CDR2 is FYNNEI in the germline V gene. Trimming stripped 7 bases from V and 1 base from J, with 13 bases between. Here the CDR3 reads CASIRTGSQETQYF. The CDR3 nucleotides are TGTGCCAGCATCCGAACAGGGAGCCAAGAGACCCAGTACTTC.

This clone was observed once. The V call is TRBV6-5, the J call TRBJ1-1; D gene ambiguous. CDR1 and CDR2 from the germline V gene are MNHEY and SVGAGI. V lost 4 bases and J 1 base, leaving 10 bases between the germline ends. This CDR3 is built from 14 residues. CDR3 DNA: TGTGCCAGCAGTTCTCCTAGGTGGAACACTGAAGCTTTCTTT. Translation: CASSSPRWNTEAFF.

This sequence joins TRBV5-1 and TRBJ2-3, with D possibly TRBD2 on 5 matching bases. Looked up from germline, CDR1 is SGHRS and CDR2 is YFSETQ. V dropped 4 bases and J dropped 0 bases, with 6 bases sitting between them. The CDR3 consists of 13 residues. The DNA of the CDR3 is TGCGCCAGCAGCGAGGGAAGCACAGATACGCAGTATTTT. Translating gives CASSEGSTDTQYF.

The chain recombines TRBV4-3 with TRBJ1-5, with 7 bases that match TRBD1. Losses at the gene ends were 0 bases for V and 7 bases for J; bases not matched to a gene: 12. The CDR3 consists of 17 residues. Germline V lookup: CDR1 LGHNA, CDR2 YSLEER. CDR3 sequence: CASSQDMGTEHLQPQHF. The DNA of the CDR3 is TGCGCCAGCAGCCAAGATATGGGGACAGAGCACCTCCAGCCCCAGCATTTT.